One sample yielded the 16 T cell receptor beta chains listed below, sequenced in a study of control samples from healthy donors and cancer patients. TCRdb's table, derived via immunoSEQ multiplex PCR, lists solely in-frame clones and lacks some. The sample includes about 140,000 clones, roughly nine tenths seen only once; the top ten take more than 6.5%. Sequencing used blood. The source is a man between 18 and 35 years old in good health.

CDR3 loop: CASSEWSALGSPLHF. DNA of the CDR3: TGTGCCAGCAGTGAATGGTCTGCCCTGGGTTCACCCCTCCACTTT. This chain uses TRBV25-1 with TRBJ1-6; D gene unclear. The CDR3 runs 15 residues. V gave up 1 base and J gave up 9 bases, with 13 bases separating them. Germline V gene data show CDR1 as MGHDK and CDR2 as SYGVNS.

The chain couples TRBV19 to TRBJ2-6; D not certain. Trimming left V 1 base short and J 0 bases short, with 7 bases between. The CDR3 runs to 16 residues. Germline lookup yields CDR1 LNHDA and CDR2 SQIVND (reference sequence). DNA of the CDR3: TGTGCCAGTAGTATAGGGCTTGCCTCTGGGGCCAACGTCCTGACTTTC. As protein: CASSIGLASGANVLTF. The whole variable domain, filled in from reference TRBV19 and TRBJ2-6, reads DGGITQSPKYLFRKEGQNVTLSCEQNLNHDAMYWYRQDPGQGLRLIYYSQIVNDFQKGDIAEGYSVSREKKESFPLTVTSAQKNPTAFYLCASSIGLASGANVLTFGAGSRLTVL.

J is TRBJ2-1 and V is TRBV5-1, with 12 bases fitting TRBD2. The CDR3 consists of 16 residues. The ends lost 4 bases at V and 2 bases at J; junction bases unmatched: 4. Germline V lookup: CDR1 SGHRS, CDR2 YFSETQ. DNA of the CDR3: TGCGCCAGCAGCCAAACTAGCGGGGGGACCTACAATGAGCAGTTCTTC. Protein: CASSQTSGGTYNEQFF.

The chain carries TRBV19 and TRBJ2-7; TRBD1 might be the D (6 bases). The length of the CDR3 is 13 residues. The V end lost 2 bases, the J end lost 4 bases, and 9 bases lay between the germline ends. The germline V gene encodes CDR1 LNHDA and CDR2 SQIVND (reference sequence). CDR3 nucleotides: TGTGCCAGTAGTATAAGGACAGCGTACGAGCAGTACTTC. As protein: CASSIRTAYEQYF.

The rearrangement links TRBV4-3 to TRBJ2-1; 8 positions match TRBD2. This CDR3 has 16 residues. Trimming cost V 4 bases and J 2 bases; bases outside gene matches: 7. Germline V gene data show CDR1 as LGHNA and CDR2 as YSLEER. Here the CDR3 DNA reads TGCGCCAGCAGCCGGAGCTCGGGGGGGGCCTACAATGAGCAGTTCTTC. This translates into CASSRSSGGAYNEQFF.

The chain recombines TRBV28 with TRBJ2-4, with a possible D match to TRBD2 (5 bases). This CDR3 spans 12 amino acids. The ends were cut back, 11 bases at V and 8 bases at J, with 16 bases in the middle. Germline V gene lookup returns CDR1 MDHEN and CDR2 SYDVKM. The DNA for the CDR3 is TGTGCCGTAGAGGAGGATGGGGACATTCAGTACTTC. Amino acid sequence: CAVEEDGDIQYF.

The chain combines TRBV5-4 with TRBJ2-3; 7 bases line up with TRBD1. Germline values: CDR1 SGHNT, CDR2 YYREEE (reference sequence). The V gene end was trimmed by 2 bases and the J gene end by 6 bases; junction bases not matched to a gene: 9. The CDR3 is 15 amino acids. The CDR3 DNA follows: TGTGCCAGCAGCTTACAGGGGCGGACACAGGATACGCAGTATTTT. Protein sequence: CASSLQGRTQDTQYF.

The CDR3 region has the DNA TGCGCCAGCAGCCATGTAGTCAATCAGCCCCAGCATTTT. Encoded protein: CASSHVVNQPQHF. This sequence joins TRBV4-1 and TRBJ1-5; no clear D. The V end lost 3 bases, the J end lost 3 bases, and 6 bases lay between the germline ends. Germline V gene data show CDR1 as MGHRA and CDR2 as YSYEKL. The CDR3 extends over 13 amino acids.

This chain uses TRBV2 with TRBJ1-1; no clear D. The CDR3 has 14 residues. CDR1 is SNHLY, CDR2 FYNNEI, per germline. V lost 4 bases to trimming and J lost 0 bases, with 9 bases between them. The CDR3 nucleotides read TGTGCCAGCAGTGGCGGACGAGTGAACACTGAAGCTTTCTTT. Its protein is CASSGGRVNTEAFF.

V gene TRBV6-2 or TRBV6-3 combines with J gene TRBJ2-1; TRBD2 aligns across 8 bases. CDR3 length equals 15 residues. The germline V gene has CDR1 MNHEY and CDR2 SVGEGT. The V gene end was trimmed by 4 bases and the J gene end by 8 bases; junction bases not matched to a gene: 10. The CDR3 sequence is CASSLSGGAQDEQFF. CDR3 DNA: TGTGCCAGCAGTTTATCGGGGGGGGCCCAAGATGAGCAGTTCTTC.

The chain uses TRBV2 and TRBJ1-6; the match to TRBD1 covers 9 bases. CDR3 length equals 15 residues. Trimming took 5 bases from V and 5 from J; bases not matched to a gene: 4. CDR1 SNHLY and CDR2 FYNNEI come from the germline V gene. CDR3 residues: CASSTGTGHNSPLHF. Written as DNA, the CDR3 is TGTGCCAGCAGTACCGGGACAGGGCATAATTCACCCCTCCACTTT.

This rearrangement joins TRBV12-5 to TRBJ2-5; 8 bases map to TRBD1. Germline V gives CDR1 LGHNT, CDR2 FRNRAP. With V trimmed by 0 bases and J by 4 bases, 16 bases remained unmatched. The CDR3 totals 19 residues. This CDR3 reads CASGLVRDEIRGPRETQYF. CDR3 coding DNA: TGTGCTAGTGGTTTGGTACGGGACGAGATCAGGGGGCCGCGAGAGACCCAGTACTTC.

The CDR3 loop reads CAWSFTGGNQPQHF. As DNA, the CDR3 is TGTGCCTGGAGTTTTACAGGGGGCAATCAGCCCCAGCATTTT. V usage is TRBV30 and J usage is TRBJ1-5; 7 bases align to TRBD1. Trimming removed 2 bases from V and 2 bases from J; junction bases left unmatched: 3. CDR1 is GTSNPN and CDR2 is SVGIG in the germline V gene (reference sequence). This CDR3 has 14 residues.

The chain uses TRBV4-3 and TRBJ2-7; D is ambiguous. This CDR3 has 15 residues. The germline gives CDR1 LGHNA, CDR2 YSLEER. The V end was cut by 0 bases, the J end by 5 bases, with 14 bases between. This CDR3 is CASSQDRIGDHEQYF. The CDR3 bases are TGCGCCAGCAGCCAAGATCGGATAGGCGATCACGAGCAGTACTTC.

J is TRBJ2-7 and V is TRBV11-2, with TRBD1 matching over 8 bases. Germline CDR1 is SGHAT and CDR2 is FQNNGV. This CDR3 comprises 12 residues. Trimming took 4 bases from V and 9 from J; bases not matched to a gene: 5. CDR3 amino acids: CASSWDRNAQYF. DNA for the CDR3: TGTGCCAGCAGCTGGGACAGGAATGCGCAGTACTTC. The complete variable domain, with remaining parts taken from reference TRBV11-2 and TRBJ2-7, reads EAGVAQSPRYKIIEKRQSVAFWCNPISGHATLYWYQQILGQGPKLLIQFQNNGVVDDSQLPKDRFSAERLKGVDSTLKIQPAKLEDSAVYLCASSWDRNAQYFGPGTRLTVT.

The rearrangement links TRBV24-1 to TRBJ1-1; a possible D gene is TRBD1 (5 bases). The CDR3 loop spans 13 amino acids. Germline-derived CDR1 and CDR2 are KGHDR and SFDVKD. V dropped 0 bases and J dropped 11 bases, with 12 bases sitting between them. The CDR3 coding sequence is TGTGCCACCAGTGATTTGCCAGGGATTGGGGCTTTCTTT. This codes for CATSDLPGIGAFF.